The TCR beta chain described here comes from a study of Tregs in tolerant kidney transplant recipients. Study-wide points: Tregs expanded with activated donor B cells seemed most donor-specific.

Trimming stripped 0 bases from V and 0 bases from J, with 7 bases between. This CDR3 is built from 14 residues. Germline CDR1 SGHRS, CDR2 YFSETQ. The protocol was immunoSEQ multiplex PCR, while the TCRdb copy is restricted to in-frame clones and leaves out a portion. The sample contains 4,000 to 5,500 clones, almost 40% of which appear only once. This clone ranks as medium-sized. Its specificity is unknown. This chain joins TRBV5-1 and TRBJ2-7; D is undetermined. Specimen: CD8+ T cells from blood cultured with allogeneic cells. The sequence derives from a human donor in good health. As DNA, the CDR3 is TGCGCCAGCAGCTTGGGCGGCTACTCCTACGAGCAGTACTTC. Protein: CASSLGGYSYEQYF.